The source of this T cell receptor beta chain is a study of blood T cell repertoires in COVID-19. The repertoire was sequenced with immunoSEQ multiplex PCR; TCRdb's copy has only in-frame clones and lacks some. Of 200,000 to 250,000 clones in the sample, roughly nine tenths were seen once. Germline V gene sequence: CDR1 SGHVS, CDR2 FNYEAQ. Trimming shortened V by 0 bases and J by 0 bases, and 12 bases separated the two germline ends. There are 16 residues in the CDR3. Sample: peripheral blood. The chain joins TRBV7-6 to TRBJ2-7; maybe TRBD1 (5 bases). The sequence was collected from a man aged 65 to 79 with acute or convalescent COVID-19. The CDR3 DNA follows: TGTGCCAGCAGCTTAGCGCAGGGTGCATCCTCCTACGAGCAGTACTTC. Translation gives CASSLAQGASSYEQYF.